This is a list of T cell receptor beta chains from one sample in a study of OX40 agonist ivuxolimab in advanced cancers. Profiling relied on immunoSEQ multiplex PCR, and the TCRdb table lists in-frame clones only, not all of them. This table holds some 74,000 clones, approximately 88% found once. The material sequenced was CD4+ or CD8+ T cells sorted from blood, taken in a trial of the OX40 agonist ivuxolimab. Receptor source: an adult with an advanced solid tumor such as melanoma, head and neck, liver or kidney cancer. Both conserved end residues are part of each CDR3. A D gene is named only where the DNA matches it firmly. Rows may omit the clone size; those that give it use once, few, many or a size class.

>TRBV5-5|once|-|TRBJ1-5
TGTGCCAGCAGCGCCAGGGACCATAGCAATCAGCCCCAGCATTTT
CASSARDHSNQPQHF
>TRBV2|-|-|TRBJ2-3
TGTGCCAGCAGTGAAGAGTGGGTAAGAACAGATACGCAGTATTTT
CASSEEWVRTDTQYF
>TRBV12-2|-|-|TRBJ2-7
TGTGCAAGTCGCTTGGGCTTCTCTAGCGGTAGCTCCTACGAGCAGTACTTC
CASRLGFSSGSSYEQYF
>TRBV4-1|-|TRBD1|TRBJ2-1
TGCGCCAGCAGCCAAGATGAGGACAGGGCGGGGATCTTC
CASSQDEDRAGIF
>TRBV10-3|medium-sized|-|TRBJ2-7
TGTGCCATCAGTGAAGTCAGAGGGCGTACGTTTGAGCAGTACTTC
CAISEVRGRTFEQYF
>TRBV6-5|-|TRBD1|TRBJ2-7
TGTGCCAGCAGTTACGGCCCGGGACAGATTTACGAGCAGTACTTC
CASSYGPGQIYEQYF
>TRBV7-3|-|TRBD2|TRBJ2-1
TGTGCCAGCAGCTTAATCGGGTTAGCGGGGTACAATGAGCAGTTCTTC
CASSLIGLAGYNEQFF
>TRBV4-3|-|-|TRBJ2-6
TGCGCCAGCAGCCAAGATACCCCCCACGAAACAGGGTATGGGGCCAACGTCCTGACTTTC
CASSQDTPHETGYGANVLTF
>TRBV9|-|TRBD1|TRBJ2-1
TGTGCCAGCAGCTTCTACCAGGGGGCGGTAGGCTACAATGAGCAGTTCTTC
CASSFYQGAVGYNEQFF
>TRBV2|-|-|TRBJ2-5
TGTGCCAGCAGTGAAAGAGGAACGGGGATTAGGGAGACCCAGTACTTC
CASSERGTGIRETQYF
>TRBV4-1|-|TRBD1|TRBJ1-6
TGCGCCAGCAGCCACCCGACAGGGATCTATAATTCACCCCTCCACTTT
CASSHPTGIYNSPLHF
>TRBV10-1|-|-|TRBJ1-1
TGCGCCAGCAGTGACGGGGATCCGGCAGCTTTCTTT
CASSDGDPAAFF